This is a list of T cell receptor beta chains from one sample in a study of human T cells and chemical hapten exposure. TCRdb used MiXCR to reprocess the RACE reads, holding one entry per CDR3 protein. The sample lists around 300,000 distinct CDR3 sequences; 5.5% to 8% were seen once. The sequencing used whole blood, collected in connection with sensitization to the hapten diphenylcyclopropenone (DPC). The receptors stem from a woman under 30 with alopecia areata. Some clones in this sample may be carry-over from other donors' samples. Each CDR3 is given with its conserved first and last residue. D genes are given only for firm matches. Only some rows state a clone size, as once, few, many or a class for expanded clones.

>NA|TRBJ1-2|TRBV7-2|NA
TGTGCCAGCAGCTTATCACAGAGGGTCTATGGCTACACCTTC
CASSLSQRVYGYTF
>many|TRBJ1-2|TRBV27|NA
TGTGCCAGCAGTTTATTTGGGGGCATAGGTGGCTACACCTTC
CASSLFGGIGGYTF
>NA|TRBJ1-2|TRBV19|TRBD1
TGTGCCAGTAGACCGGGACAGGGGGACTTGTATTATGGCTACACCTTC
CASRPGQGDLYYGYTF
>NA|TRBJ2-3|TRBV29-1|NA
TGCGGCGTTGAAGAGTCCGGCGCTGATACGCAGTATTTT
CGVEESGADTQYF
>NA|TRBJ1-1|TRBV7-9|NA
TGTGCCAGCAGCCCCGCCCCGACAGCGAACACTGAAGCTTTCTTT
CASSPAPTANTEAFF
>NA|TRBJ1-1|TRBV6-2/TRBV6-3|NA
TGTGCCAGCAGTTGGTCGCAGAACACTGGAGCTTTCTTT
CASSWSQNTGAFF
>NA|TRBJ2-3|TRBV6-1|TRBD2
TGTGCCAGCAGAGCTAGCGGGGGGGCTGGCACAGATACGCAGTATTTT
CASRASGGAGTDTQYF
>many|TRBJ2-7|TRBV12-3/TRBV12-4|NA
TGTGCCAGCAGTTCCGGGACCACCGAGCAGTACTTC
CASSSGTTEQYF
>many|TRBJ2-3|TRBV29-1|NA
TGCAGCGTTGTCCGGGATCCTACGCAGTATTTT
CSVVRDPTQYF
>many|TRBJ2-2|TRBV6-5|NA
TGTGCCAGCAGCCGAGAGGACAGCCAGAACACCGGGGAGCTGTTTTTT
CASSREDSQNTGELFF
>many|TRBJ2-5|TRBV7-9|TRBD2
TGTGCCAGCAGCCCCCGGACTAGCGGGGGACCCAACCAAGAGACCCAGTACTTC
CASSPRTSGGPNQETQYF
>NA|TRBJ1-1|TRBV2|NA
TGTGCCAGCAGTGAATTGACAGCGACTGAAGCTTTCTTT
CASSELTATEAFF
>many|TRBJ2-3|TRBV7-2|TRBD1
TGTGCCAGCAGCCTAAACCGGGACAGGGATACAGATACGCAGTATTTT
CASSLNRDRDTDTQYF
>NA|TRBJ1-2|TRBV6-5|TRBD1
TGTGCCAGTTCGGATAGGACAGGGGATAAGCGCGGCTACACCTTC
CASSDRTGDKRGYTF
>few|TRBJ1-3|TRBV18|NA
TGTGCCAGCTCACCGGGGGATGGAAACACCATATATTTT
CASSPGDGNTIYF
>few|TRBJ1-2|TRBV5-6|NA
TGTGCCAGCAGCTTCCGTTGGGTCAGGGGTGACTATGGCTACACCTTC
CASSFRWVRGDYGYTF
>NA|TRBJ2-3|TRBV2|TRBD1
TGTGCCAGCAGTGGCGGGACAGGAAGGGGAGATACGCAGTATTTT
CASSGGTGRGDTQYF
>few|TRBJ2-3|TRBV4-1|NA
TGCGCCAGCAGCCAAGTTAAAACGGGGAGCACAGATACGCAGTATTTT
CASSQVKTGSTDTQYF
>few|TRBJ1-1|TRBV7-9|NA
TGTGCCAGCAGTAGCGGGCAGGACACTGAAGCTTTCTTT
CASSSGQDTEAFF
>NA|TRBJ1-2|TRBV4-3|NA
TGCGCCAGCAGCCCGAGTTTTGACTATGGCTACACCTTC
CASSPSFDYGYTF
>few|TRBJ1-6|TRBV25-1|NA
TGTGCCAGCAGTGACCCAGGGAACGTTACACCCCTCCACTTT
CASSDPGNVTPLHF
>many|TRBJ2-3|TRBV3-1|NA
TGTGCCAGCAGCCACTCAGGATTGTACACAGATACGCAGTATTTT
CASSHSGLYTDTQYF
>many|TRBJ1-6|TRBV2|TRBD1
TGTGCCAGCAGTCCCGGGACAGAGAATTCACCCCTCCACTTT
CASSPGTENSPLHF
>NA|TRBJ1-4|TRBV5-4|TRBD1
TGTGCCAGCAGTTGGGACAGGGGTATAAATGAAAAACTGTTTTTT
CASSWDRGINEKLFF
>few|TRBJ1-1|TRBV20-1|NA
TGCAGTGCTAGAGACTTTTACAGGGAGGGGAACACTGAAGCTTTCTTT
CSARDFYREGNTEAFF